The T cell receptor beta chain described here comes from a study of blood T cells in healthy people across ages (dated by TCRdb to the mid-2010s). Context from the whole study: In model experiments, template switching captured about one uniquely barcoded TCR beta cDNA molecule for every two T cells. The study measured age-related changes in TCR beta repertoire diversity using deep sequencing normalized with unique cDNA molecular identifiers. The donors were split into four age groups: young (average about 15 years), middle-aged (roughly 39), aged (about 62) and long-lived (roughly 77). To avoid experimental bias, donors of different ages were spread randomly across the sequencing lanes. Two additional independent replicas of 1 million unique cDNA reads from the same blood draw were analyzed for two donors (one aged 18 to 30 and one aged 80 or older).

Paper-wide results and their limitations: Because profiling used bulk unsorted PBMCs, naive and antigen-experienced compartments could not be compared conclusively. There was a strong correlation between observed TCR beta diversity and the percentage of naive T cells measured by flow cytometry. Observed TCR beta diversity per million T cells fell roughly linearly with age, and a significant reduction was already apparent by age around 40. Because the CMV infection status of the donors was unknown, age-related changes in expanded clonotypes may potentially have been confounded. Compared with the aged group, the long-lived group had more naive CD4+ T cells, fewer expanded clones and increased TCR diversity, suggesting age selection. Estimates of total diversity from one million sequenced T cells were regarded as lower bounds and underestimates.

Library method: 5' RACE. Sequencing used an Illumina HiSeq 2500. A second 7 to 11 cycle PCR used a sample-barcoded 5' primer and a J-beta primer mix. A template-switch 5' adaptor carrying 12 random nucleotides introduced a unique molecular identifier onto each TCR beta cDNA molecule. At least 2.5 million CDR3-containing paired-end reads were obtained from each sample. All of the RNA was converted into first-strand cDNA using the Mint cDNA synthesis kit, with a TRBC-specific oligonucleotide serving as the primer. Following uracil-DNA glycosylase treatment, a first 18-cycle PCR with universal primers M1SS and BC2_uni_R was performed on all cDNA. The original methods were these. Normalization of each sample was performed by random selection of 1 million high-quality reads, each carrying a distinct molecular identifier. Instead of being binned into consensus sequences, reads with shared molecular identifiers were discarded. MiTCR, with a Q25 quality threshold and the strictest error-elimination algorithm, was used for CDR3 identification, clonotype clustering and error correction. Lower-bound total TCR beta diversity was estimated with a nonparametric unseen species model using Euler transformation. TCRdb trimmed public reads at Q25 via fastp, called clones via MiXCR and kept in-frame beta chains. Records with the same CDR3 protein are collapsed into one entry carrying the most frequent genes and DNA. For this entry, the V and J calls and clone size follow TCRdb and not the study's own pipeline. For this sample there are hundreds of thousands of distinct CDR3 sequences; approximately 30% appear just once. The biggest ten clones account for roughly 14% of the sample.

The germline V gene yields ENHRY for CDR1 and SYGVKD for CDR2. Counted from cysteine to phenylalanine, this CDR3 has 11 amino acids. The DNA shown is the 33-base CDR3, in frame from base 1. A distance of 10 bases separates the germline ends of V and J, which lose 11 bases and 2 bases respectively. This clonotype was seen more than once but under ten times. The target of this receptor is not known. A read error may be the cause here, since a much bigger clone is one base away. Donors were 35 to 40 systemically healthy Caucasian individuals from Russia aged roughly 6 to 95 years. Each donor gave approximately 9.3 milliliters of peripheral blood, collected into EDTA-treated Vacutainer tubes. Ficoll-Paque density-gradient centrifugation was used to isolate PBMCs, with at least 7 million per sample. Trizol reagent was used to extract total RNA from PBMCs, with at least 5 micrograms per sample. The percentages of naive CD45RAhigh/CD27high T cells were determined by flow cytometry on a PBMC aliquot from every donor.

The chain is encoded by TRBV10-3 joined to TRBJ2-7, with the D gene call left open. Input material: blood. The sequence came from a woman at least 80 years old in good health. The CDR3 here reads CAATSAYEQYF. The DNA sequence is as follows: TGTGCCGCTACGAGCGCCTACGAGCAGTACTTC.